This TCR beta chain was captured in a study of PD-L1 blockade in urothelial cancer. About the study: Between 0 and 3 prior chemotherapy regimens had been given to patients. At 3 weeks after treatment start (second dose) and again at 6 weeks, blood was analyzed.

Germline values: CDR1 LNHDA, CDR2 SQIVND (reference sequence). The ends lost 7 bases at V and 6 bases at J; junction bases unmatched: 6. The CDR3 has 15 amino acids. Repertoires were generated with immunoSEQ multiplex PCR, while TCRdb's copy carries only in-frame clones and drops some. The data show roughly 50,000 clones, about 83% seen once. Time point specified: pretreatment peripheral blood. The number of samples from each patient was between 1 and 8, taken pretreatment and on-treatment. The starting material was PBMCs, obtained around atezolizumab (anti-PD-L1) treatment. The rearrangement links TRBV19 to TRBJ2-1, with 13 bases identical to TRBD2. The origin of this receptor is a woman in her fifties or sixties with urothelial cancer. The DNA for the CDR3 is TGTGCCAGTAACCAGGGACTAGCGGGGACCAATGAGCAGTTCTTC. Its protein product is CASNQGLAGTNEQFF.